Shown below are 3 T cell receptor beta chains from a single sample sequenced in a study of T cell responses to AZD1222 COVID-19 vaccine. Produced via immunoSEQ multiplex PCR; TCRdb's table is partial and in-frame only. The sample lists some 130,000 clones, 70% to 90% occurring once. Sequenced here: peripheral blood, sampled 28 days after the second AZD1222 dose. These receptors all stem from an adult who received the AZD1222 COVID-19 vaccine.

The J gene is TRBJ2-7, the V gene TRBV29-1; weak D call: TRBD1 (5 bases). Germline CDR1 SQVTM, CDR2 ANQGSEA. This CDR3 has 15 amino acids. Trimming stripped 1 base from V and 0 bases from J, with 13 bases between. CDR3 residues: CSVEVARVFSYEQYF. DNA for the CDR3: TGCAGCGTTGAAGTAGCCAGGGTTTTCTCCTACGAGCAGTACTTC.

This clone was counted a few times. This chain uses TRBV13 with TRBJ2-7; 13 nucleotides line up with TRBD2. The length of the CDR3 is 19 residues. The V gene end was trimmed by 1 base and the J gene end by 2 bases; junction bases not matched to a gene: 11. Germline CDR1 and CDR2: PRHDT and FYEKMQ (reference sequence). The CDR3 nucleotides are TGTGCCAGCAGCTTAGCCTCGGGACTAGCGGGGACTGTTACCTACGAGCAGTACTTC. This codes for CASSLASGLAGTVTYEQYF.

The chain combines TRBV28 with TRBJ2-1; D remains unclear. With 6 bases removed from V and 12 bases from J, the gap between germline ends came to 12 bases. The germline V gene has CDR1 MDHEN and CDR2 SYDVKM. This CDR3 is built from 11 residues. DNA of the CDR3: TGTGCCAGCAGCCCGGATATCGGGCAGTTCTTC. This encodes CASSPDIGQFF.